This T cell receptor (beta chain) was obtained from a study of T cell changes during pregnancy in multiple sclerosis. Assay used: immunoSEQ multiplex PCR; TCRdb lists only in-frame clones, some missing. The sample carries approximately 88,000 clones, nearly 95% recorded once. Germline V gene data show CDR1 as LNHDA and CDR2 as SQIVND (reference sequence). Losses at the gene ends were 5 bases for V and 5 bases for J; bases not matched to a gene: 10. This CDR3 has 15 residues. Sequencing used peripheral blood, obtained in the second trimester of pregnancy. The gene calls are TRBV19 and TRBJ2-7, with 9 bases fitting TRBD1. This receptor was obtained from a female donor with multiple sclerosis, enrolled in a pregnancy study. CDR3 DNA: TGTGCCAGTAGTCCCGGGACAGGGTTAGTCAACGAGCAGTACTTC. Translated: CASSPGTGLVNEQYF.